This T cell receptor beta chain was profiled in a study of T cell changes during pregnancy in multiple sclerosis. The germline V gene encodes CDR1 SGHRS and CDR2 YFSETQ. V gave up 7 bases and J gave up 6 bases, with 16 bases separating them. The CDR3 loop spans 13 amino acids. Data came from immunoSEQ multiplex PCR; TCRdb stores just in-frame clones and leaves some out. Of 50,000 to 60,000 clones listed, around nine tenths are singletons. This TCR was recovered from a female donor with multiple sclerosis, enrolled in a pregnancy study. The source material was CD4+ T cells from peripheral blood mononuclear cells, sampled in the second trimester of pregnancy. This chain connects TRBV5-1 to TRBJ1-1, with D maybe TRBD1 (6 bases). The CDR3 DNA reads TGCGCCAGCGGAGAACAGGGACGGGCTGAAGCTTTCTTT. Translated: CASGEQGRAEAFF.